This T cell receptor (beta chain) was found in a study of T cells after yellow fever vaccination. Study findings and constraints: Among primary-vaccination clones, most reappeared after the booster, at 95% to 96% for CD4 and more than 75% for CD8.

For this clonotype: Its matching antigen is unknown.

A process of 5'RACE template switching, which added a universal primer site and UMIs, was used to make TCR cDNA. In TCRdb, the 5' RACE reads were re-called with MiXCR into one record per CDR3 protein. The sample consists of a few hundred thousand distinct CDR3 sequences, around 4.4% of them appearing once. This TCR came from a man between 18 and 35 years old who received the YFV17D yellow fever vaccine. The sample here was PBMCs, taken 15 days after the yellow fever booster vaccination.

The CDR3 DNA sequence: TGTGCCAGCAGCTCGGTTCCGGTCGAGCAGATCACCGGGGAGCTGTTTTTT. This encodes CASSSVPVEQITGELFF. The chain combines TRBV7-9 with TRBJ2-2; D remains ambiguous. Germline-derived CDR1 and CDR2 are SEHNR and FQNEAQ (reference sequence). The CDR3 has 17 amino acids. Deletions cut 4 bases from V and 4 bases from J, with 19 bases between.